One sample yielded the 32 T cell receptor beta chains listed below, sequenced in a study of graft-versus-host responses after intestinal transplantation. Their target antigens are unknown. Some clones are missing from TCRdb's copy, which holds only in-frame ones; the method was immunoSEQ multiplex PCR. This sample yields about 96,000 clones, of which roughly 90% are seen a single time; 0.15% to 0.2% belongs to the top ten. The sample was unstimulated CD4+ T cells sorted from spleen or lymph node cells, taken before intestinal transplant. The receptors shown here come from a human donor who received an intestinal transplant.

The chain joins TRBV6-5 to TRBJ2-1; 7 bases are shared with TRBD2. V shed 10 bases and J 2 bases; nucleotides not matched to a gene: 5. Germline CDR1 MNHEY, CDR2 SVGAGI. The CDR3 covers 13 residues. Here the CDR3 reads CATGGSPYNEQFF. Here the CDR3 DNA reads TGTGCCACCGGGGGGTCGCCCTACAATGAGCAGTTCTTC.

This rearrangement joins TRBV9 to TRBJ2-5, with 13 bases that match TRBD2. This CDR3 is built from 16 residues. V shed 4 bases and J 5 bases; nucleotides not matched to a gene: 8. Germline lookup yields CDR1 SGDLS and CDR2 YYNGEE. DNA of the CDR3: TGTGCCAGCAGCCCCTTAGGGACTAGCGGGGTGGAGACCCAGTACTTC. Translation gives CASSPLGTSGVETQYF.

V is TRBV18 and J is TRBJ1-3; 7 bases match TRBD1. The CDR3 loop spans 16 amino acids. Germline assignment: CDR1 KGHSH and CDR2 LQKENI. After removal of 1 base from V and 2 bases from J, the junction contained 5 bases not matched to a gene. CDR3 nucleotide sequence: TGTGCCAGCTCACCACGCGGGACAGCAGCTGGAAACACCATATATTTT. Protein: CASSPRGTAAGNTIYF.

V and J are TRBV30 and TRBJ2-3, with 7 bases aligning to TRBD1. The CDR3 covers 14 residues. V dropped 1 base and J dropped 4; count of bases not matched to a gene: 5. Germline V gene lookup returns CDR1 GTSNPN and CDR2 SVGIG (reference sequence). CDR3 protein: CAWSGDSFPDTQYF. CDR3 DNA: TGTGCCTGGAGTGGGGACAGTTTCCCAGATACGCAGTATTTT.

The chain uses TRBV11-3 and TRBJ2-6; D gene unclear. Between the trimmed V and J ends, which lost 5 bases and 1 base, there was a span of 9 bases. In germline, CDR1 is SGHNT, CDR2 YENEEA. This CDR3 region has 15 residues. CDR3 nucleotides: TGTGCCAGCAGCCCAGGCTTGTCTGGGGCCAACGTCCTGACTTTC. Protein: CASSPGLSGANVLTF. The full variable domain, completed using reference TRBV11-3 and TRBJ2-6, is EAGVVQSPRYKIIEKKQPVAFWCNPISGHNTLYWYLQNLGQGPELLIRYENEEAVDDSQLPKDRFSAERLKGVDSTLKIQPAELGDSAVYLCASSPGLSGANVLTFGAGSRLTVL.

This clone was seen just once. The chain links TRBV28 to TRBJ2-5; D not resolved. The CDR3 is 14 amino acids. The V end was cut by 3 bases, the J end by 2 bases, with 10 bases between. From germline, CDR1 is MDHEN and CDR2 SYDVKM. This chain's CDR3 is CASSFRRSQETQYF. CDR3 nucleotides: TGTGCCAGCAGTTTTAGGCGGTCTCAAGAGACCCAGTACTTC.

CDR3 loop: CASSFTGSGNTIYF. Here the CDR3 DNA reads TGTGCCAGCAGCTTCACGGGCTCTGGAAACACCATATATTTT. The genes are TRBV7-2 and TRBJ1-3; D not resolved. The length of the CDR3 is 14 residues. V was cut by 3 bases and J by 0 bases, with 6 bases left in between. Germline lookup yields CDR1 SGHTA and CDR2 FQGNSA.

This chain uses TRBV28 with TRBJ2-1; TRBD2 agrees at 11 bases. The junction had 8 bases not matched to a gene; V was cut back by 3 bases and J by 4 bases. The length of the CDR3 is 17 residues. Per germline, CDR1 MDHEN and CDR2 SYDVKM. CDR3 sequence (DNA): TGTGCCAGCAGTTTGGCCCCCGGGACTAGCGGATACAATGAGCAGTTCTTC. It is translated as CASSLAPGTSGYNEQFF. The complete variable domain, with remaining parts taken from reference TRBV28 and TRBJ2-1, reads DVKVTQSSRYLVKRTGEKVFLECVQDMDHENMFWYRQDPGLGLRLIYFSYDVKMKEKGDIPEGYSVSREKKERFSLILESASTNQTSMYLCASSLAPGTSGYNEQFFGPGTRLTVL.

The chain carries TRBV4-1 and TRBJ2-7; unclear D gene. The V gene's germline CDR1 is MGHRA and CDR2 YSYEKL. The CDR3 is 13 residues long. Trimming pared 0 bases from V and 6 bases from J, leaving 9 bases between. The CDR3 loop reads CASSQDEVLEQYF. CDR3 coding DNA: TGCGCCAGCAGCCAAGATGAGGTTCTCGAGCAGTACTTC.

This clone was observed once. The CDR3 region is CASSQAKGSYSEKLFF. CDR3 DNA sequence: TGCGCCAGCAGCCAGGCGAAAGGGAGCTATAGTGAAAAACTGTTTTTT. The chain joins TRBV4-3 to TRBJ1-4; no definite D call. This CDR3 has 16 amino acids. Trimming took off 3 bases at V and 7 bases at J, with 18 bases between the two ends. The germline CDR1 and CDR2 sequences are LGHNA and YSLEER.

The genes are TRBV19 and TRBJ1-3, with TRBD1 identical over 8 bases. Germline CDR1 and CDR2: LNHDA and SQIVND (reference sequence). The V segment lost 5 bases and the J segment 0 bases; nucleotides outside the gene matches: 3. The CDR3 totals 15 residues. CDR3 DNA sequence: TGTGCCAGTAGTTCTGACAGGGGCTCTGGAAACACCATATATTTT. Protein sequence: CASSSDRGSGNTIYF.

About this clone: The same CDR3 is also encoded by other DNA sequences in this sample. The chain links TRBV28 to TRBJ1-2, with D uncertain. Between the trimmed V and J ends, which lost 6 bases and 0 bases, there was a span of 8 bases. Germline V CDR1 and CDR2: MDHEN, SYDVKM. The CDR3 spans 13 residues. Here the CDR3 DNA reads TGTGCCAGCAGCTCCGGGACTAACTATGGCTACACCTTC. It encodes CASSSGTNYGYTF.

The genes are TRBV7-2 and TRBJ1-5; D uncertain. The CDR3 loop spans 17 amino acids. CDR1 and CDR2 from the germline V gene are SGHTA and FQGNSA. V gave up 2 bases and J gave up 4 bases, with 18 bases separating them. The CDR3 nucleotides are TGTGCCAGCAGCTTACGGGAGAAAGGTAGGGTGAATCAGCCCCAGCATTTT. Its protein product is CASSLREKGRVNQPQHF.

V is TRBV19 and J is TRBJ1-5; 9 nucleotides line up with TRBD1. V shed 5 bases and J 5 bases; nucleotides not matched to a gene: 7. The CDR3 covers 15 residues. The germline gives CDR1 LNHDA, CDR2 SQIVND (reference sequence). CDR3 residues: CASSGLNRGHQPQHF. CDR3 in DNA: TGTGCCAGTAGTGGCCTCAACAGGGGGCATCAGCCCCAGCATTTT.

The chain links TRBV30 to TRBJ1-2; no definite D call. V lost 5 bases to trimming and J lost 5 bases, with 15 bases between them. CDR1 is GTSNPN, CDR2 SVGIG, per germline (reference sequence). The CDR3 is made up of 13 amino acids. The CDR3 nucleotides are TGTGCCTGGGGGAGAGCGGCGGGATATGGCTACACCTTC. This gives the protein CAWGRAAGYGYTF.

CDR3 in amino acids: CAWSLARTLAKNIQYF. The CDR3 DNA reads TGTGCCTGGAGCTTAGCGAGAACCCTAGCCAAAAACATTCAGTACTTC. The V and J genes are TRBV30 and TRBJ2-4; TRBD2 might be the D (5 bases). V was trimmed by 3 bases and J by 0 bases, leaving 15 bases between them. Germline CDR1 and CDR2: GTSNPN and SVGIG (reference sequence). This CDR3 is 16 amino acids long.

The chain employs TRBV5-1 and TRBJ2-2, with 10 bases fitting TRBD1. Germline lookup yields CDR1 SGHRS and CDR2 YFSETQ. V gave up 0 bases and J gave up 3 bases; unmatched junction bases: 8. The CDR3 is 18 residues long. CDR3 coding DNA: TGCGCCAGCAGCTTGGTAGTTTCGGGACAGGGGTACACCGGGGAGCTGTTTTTT. Its translation is CASSLVVSGQGYTGELFF. The full variable domain, rest sourced from reference TRBV5-1 and TRBJ2-2, is KAGVTQTPRYLIKTRGQQVTLSCSPISGHRSVSWYQQTPGQGLQFLFEYFSETQRNKGNFPGRFSGRQFSNSRSEMNVSTLELGDSALYLCASSLVVSGQGYTGELFFGEGSRLTVL.

To note about this clone: One end of the junction does not line up with germline, which may come from a read error. The CDR3 DNA sequence: TGTGCCAGCAGTTACGCCCCGGAGGGGAACGCTGAAGCTTTCTTT. Its translation is CASSYAPEGNAEAFF. The rearrangement joins TRBV6-5 to TRBJ1-1; perhaps TRBD1 as D (5 bases). This CDR3 comprises 15 residues. Germline V CDR1 and CDR2: MNHEY, SVGAGI.

The genes are TRBV2 and TRBJ1-5; 9 bases line up with TRBD1. The V and J ends lost 5 bases and 1 base, in that order; junction bases with no gene match: 9. CDR3 length: 17 amino acids. The germline CDR1 and CDR2 sequences are SNHLY and FYNNEI. This CDR3 reads CASSSPTGGGSNQPQHF. CDR3 bases: TGTGCCAGCAGTTCTCCAACAGGGGGCGGAAGCAATCAGCCCCAGCATTTT.

The gene calls are TRBV30 and TRBJ2-3; TRBD2 agrees at 15 bases. CDR1 is GTSNPN, CDR2 SVGIG, per germline (reference sequence). The CDR3 runs 15 residues. After removal of 5 bases from V and 7 bases from J, the junction contained 7 bases not matched to a gene. The CDR3 protein is CAWDGLAGGYNTQYF. The CDR3 DNA is TGTGCCTGGGATGGACTAGCGGGGGGGTACAATACGCAGTATTTT.

The chain links TRBV7-2 to TRBJ2-1; 7 bases are shared with TRBD2. CDR1 and CDR2 (germline): SGHTA, FQGNSA. The junction had 18 bases not matched to a gene; V was cut back by 5 bases and J by 8 bases. This CDR3 contains 17 residues. CDR3 protein: CASSAEFLAAQRDEQFF. Written as DNA, the CDR3 is TGTGCCAGCAGCGCCGAATTCCTAGCGGCACAAAGGGATGAGCAGTTCTTC.

The chain links TRBV27 to TRBJ2-7; possible D gene TRBD2, 5 bases. Trimming took off 2 bases at V and 7 bases at J, with 18 bases between the two ends. CDR3 size: 15 residues. Germline lookup yields CDR1 MNHEY and CDR2 SMNVEV (reference sequence). CDR3 bases: TGTGCCAGCAGTTTAGTCAGCGGCGCCCTCTGGGAGCAGTACTTC. This codes for CASSLVSGALWEQYF.

This rearrangement joins TRBV10-2 to TRBJ2-1; the match to TRBD2 covers 9 bases. The germline gives CDR1 WSHSY, CDR2 SAAADI. This CDR3 region has 19 residues. With V trimmed by 6 bases and J by 0 bases, 15 bases remained unmatched. CDR3 sequence: CASRILAGSLFRSYNEQFF. The CDR3 DNA is TGCGCCAGCAGGATCCTAGCGGGATCACTTTTTCGCTCCTACAATGAGCAGTTCTTC.

This chain connects TRBV5-1 to TRBJ2-5, with 10 bases matching TRBD2. CDR3 length: 16 amino acids. The junction had 9 bases not matched to a gene; V was cut back by 2 bases and J by 5 bases. Germline values: CDR1 SGHRS, CDR2 YFSETQ. The CDR3, as DNA: TGCGCCAGCAGCTTTAGCACTAGCGGGAACGGGGAGACCCAGTACTTC. Encoded protein: CASSFSTSGNGETQYF.

V is TRBV5-1 and J is TRBJ2-1, with TRBD2 matching 8 bases. This CDR3 spans 16 amino acids. V was pared by 4 bases and J by 6 bases, with 12 bases of the junction left unmatched. Germline V gives CDR1 SGHRS, CDR2 YFSETQ. CDR3 in amino acids: CASSAGAGANINEQFF. CDR3 bases: TGCGCCAGCAGCGCCGGAGCGGGGGCTAACATCAATGAGCAGTTCTTC. Full variable domain (outside the CDR3, taken from reference TRBV5-1 and TRBJ2-1): KAGVTQTPRYLIKTRGQQVTLSCSPISGHRSVSWYQQTPGQGLQFLFEYFSETQRNKGNFPGRFSGRQFSNSRSEMNVSTLELGDSALYLCASSAGAGANINEQFFGPGTRLTVL.

For this clone: Other DNA sequences from this sample encode an identical CDR3 as well. This sequence joins TRBV5-1 and TRBJ2-5; D is perhaps TRBD2 (6 bases). CDR3 length equals 13 residues. The V end was cut by 0 bases, the J end by 3 bases, with 6 bases between. Germline-derived CDR1 and CDR2 are SGHRS and YFSETQ. The CDR3 loop is CASSLGGEETQYF. DNA for the CDR3: TGCGCCAGCAGCTTGGGGGGGGAAGAGACCCAGTACTTC.

The V gene is TRBV5-4, the J gene TRBJ2-3; TRBD2 might be the D (5 bases). Germline lookup yields CDR1 SGHNT and CDR2 YYREEE (reference sequence). CDR3 length: 15 residues. V lost 0 bases to trimming and J lost 0 bases, with 8 bases between them. CDR3 nucleotide sequence: TGTGCCAGCAGCTTGGGGCTAGCCAGCACAGATACGCAGTATTTT. This translates into CASSLGLASTDTQYF.

The rearrangement uses TRBV9 and TRBJ2-3, with 8 bases aligning to TRBD2. CDR3 size: 15 residues. J was trimmed by 4 bases and V by 0 bases; bases with no gene match: 4. Germline values: CDR1 SGDLS, CDR2 YYNGEE. The CDR3 loop is CASSVGTSRADTQYF. The CDR3 bases are TGTGCCAGCAGCGTAGGGACTAGCAGGGCAGATACGCAGTATTTT.

The chain carries TRBV5-1 and TRBJ2-1, with 13 bases matching TRBD2. Germline lookup yields CDR1 SGHRS and CDR2 YFSETQ. The CDR3 has 16 residues. V was pared by 3 bases and J by 0 bases, with 0 bases of the junction left unmatched. In DNA form, the CDR3 reads TGCGCCAGCAGCTGGACTAGCGGGAGCTCCTACAATGAGCAGTTCTTC. Its translation is CASSWTSGSSYNEQFF. Together with reference TRBV5-1 and TRBJ2-1, the CDR3 gives the full variable domain: KAGVTQTPRYLIKTRGQQVTLSCSPISGHRSVSWYQQTPGQGLQFLFEYFSETQRNKGNFPGRFSGRQFSNSRSEMNVSTLELGDSALYLCASSWTSGSSYNEQFFGPGTRLTVL.

The chain carries TRBV6-5 and TRBJ1-2; D gene uncertain. CDR1 MNHEY and CDR2 SVGAGI come from the germline V gene. V was cut by 5 bases and J by 5 bases, with 12 bases left in between. CDR3 length: 13 amino acids. This CDR3 reads CASSNGVQYGYTF. The CDR3 nucleotides are TGTGCCAGCAGTAACGGGGTACAGTATGGCTACACCTTC.

The chain recombines TRBV7-3 with TRBJ2-3; TRBD2 might be the D (6 bases). Germline assignment: CDR1 SGHTA and CDR2 FQGTGA. Trimming shortened V by 1 base and J by 7 bases, and 24 bases separated the two germline ends. This CDR3 is 18 amino acids long. CDR3 amino acids: CASSLKSSGTGGGNTQYF. The CDR3 DNA reads TGTGCCAGCAGCTTAAAGTCGTCCGGGACGGGCGGAGGGAATACGCAGTATTTT.

The CDR3 loop is CASSRRRSSGGDLETQYF. The CDR3 DNA is TGCGCCAGCAGCCGTCGTCGATCTAGCGGGGGGGATCTGGAGACCCAGTACTTC. The chain employs TRBV5-1 and TRBJ2-5, with 12 bases fitting TRBD2. J lost 5 bases, V lost 4 bases, and 15 bases had no gene match. Germline V gene sequence: CDR1 SGHRS, CDR2 YFSETQ. CDR3 length: 18 residues.